This TCR beta chain was sequenced for a study of shared clonotypes between healthy human individuals. TCRdb keeps only in-frame clones here, not all; method: immunoSEQ multiplex PCR. Among about 380,000 clones listed, roughly 96% were seen once. Germline assignment: CDR1 SGHDT and CDR2 YYEEEE. The trim removed 4 bases at V and 5 bases at J, leaving 10 bases unmatched. CDR3 size: 15 residues. The clonotype comes from a man aged 25 to 40 in good health. Sequencing was done on a sample of memory CD8+ T cells sorted from blood. The subset denotes: CD45RO+ cells pooled with CCR7-negative TemRA cells. The rearrangement links TRBV5-6 to TRBJ2-7, with 9 bases matching TRBD1. In DNA form, the CDR3 reads TGTGCCAGCAGCGACCGGGACAGGGCAATTGACGAGCAGTACTTC. It codes for CASSDRDRAIDEQYF.